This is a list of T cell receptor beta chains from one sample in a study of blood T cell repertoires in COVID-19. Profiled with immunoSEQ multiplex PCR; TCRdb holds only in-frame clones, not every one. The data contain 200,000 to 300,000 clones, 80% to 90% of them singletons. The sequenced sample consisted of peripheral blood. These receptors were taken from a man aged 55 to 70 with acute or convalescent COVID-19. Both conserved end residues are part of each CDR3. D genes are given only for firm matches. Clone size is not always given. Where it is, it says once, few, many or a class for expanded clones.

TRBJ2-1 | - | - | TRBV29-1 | CSVHQGVVNNEQFF | TGCAGCGTTCATCAAGGAGTCGTTAACAATGAGCAGTTCTTC
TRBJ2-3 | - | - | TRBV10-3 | CAISPTGEDTDTQYF | TGTGCCATCAGTCCTACAGGGGAGGACACAGATACGCAGTATTTT
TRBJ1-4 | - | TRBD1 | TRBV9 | CASSPGGLTNEKLFF | TGTGCCAGCAGCCCAGGGGGACTGACTAATGAAAAACTGTTTTTT
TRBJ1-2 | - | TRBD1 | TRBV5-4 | CASSSPDRGKGYTF | TGTGCCAGCAGCTCCCCTGACAGGGGCAAGGGCTACACCTTC
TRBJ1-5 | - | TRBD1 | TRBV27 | CASNLQGAGQPQHF | TGTGCCAGCAACTTACAGGGGGCCGGTCAGCCCCAGCATTTT
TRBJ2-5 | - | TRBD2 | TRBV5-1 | CASSLTGLAGKETQYF | TGCGCCAGCAGCTTAACGGGACTAGCGGGAAAAGAGACCCAGTACTTC
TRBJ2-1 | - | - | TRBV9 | CASSVGSDYRVYNEQFF | TGTGCCAGCAGCGTAGGAAGTGACTACCGTGTCTACAATGAGCAGTTCTTC
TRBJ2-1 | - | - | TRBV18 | CASSPSLSSYNEQFF | TGTGCCAGCTCACCGAGCCTCTCTAGCTACAATGAGCAGTTCTTC
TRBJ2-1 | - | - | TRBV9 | CASSVAGSFNEQFF | TGTGCCAGCAGCGTGGCGGGATCATTTAATGAGCAGTTCTTC
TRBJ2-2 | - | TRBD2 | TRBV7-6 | CASSKLAGAPYLNTGELFF | TGTGCCAGCAGCAAACTAGCGGGGGCCCCCTACCTGAACACCGGGGAGCTGTTTTTT
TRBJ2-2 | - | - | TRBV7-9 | CASSPLVDTGELFF | TGTGCCAGCAGCCCTCTGGTAGACACCGGGGAGCTGTTTTTT
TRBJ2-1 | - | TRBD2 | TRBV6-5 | CASSSTSGSYEQFF | TGTGCCAGCAGTTCGACTAGCGGGAGTTATGAGCAGTTCTTC
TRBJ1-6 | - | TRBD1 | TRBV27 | CASSWDRPGRSPLHF | TGTGCCAGCAGTTGGGACAGGCCGGGACGGTCACCCCTCCACTTT
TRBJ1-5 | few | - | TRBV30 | CAWSARGSQPQHF | TGTGCCTGGAGTGCACGAGGGTCCCAGCCCCAGCATTTT
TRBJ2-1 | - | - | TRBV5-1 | CASGRGSEYNEQFF | TGCGCCAGCGGACGGGGGAGTGAATACAATGAGCAGTTCTTC
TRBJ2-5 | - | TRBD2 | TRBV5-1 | CASSLALAGVVTQYF | TGCGCCAGCAGCTTGGCTCTAGCGGGAGTAGTAACCCAGTACTTC
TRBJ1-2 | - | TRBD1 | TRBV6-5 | CASRPTGNYGYTF | TGTGCCAGCAGACCGACAGGGAACTATGGCTACACCTTC
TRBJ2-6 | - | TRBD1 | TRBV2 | CASSVGQGASGANVLTF | TGTGCCAGCAGTGTCGGACAGGGGGCATCTGGGGCCAACGTCCTGACTTTC
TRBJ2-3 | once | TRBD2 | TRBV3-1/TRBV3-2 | CASSQLSGGLSDTQYF | TGTGCCAGCAGCCAACTTAGCGGGGGGCTCTCAGATACGCAGTATTTT
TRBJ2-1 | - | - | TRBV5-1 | CASSFDSNNEQFF | TGCGCCAGCAGCTTTGACTCAAACAATGAGCAGTTCTTC
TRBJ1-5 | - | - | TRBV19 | CASRLYSNQPQHF | TGTGCCAGCCGACTTTATAGCAATCAGCCCCAGCATTTT